This T cell receptor beta chain was captured in a study of spatial heterogeneity in lung cancer (dated by TCRdb to between 2017 and 2020). At the level of the whole study: Beta-chain transcripts were consistently detected in greater numbers than alpha-chain transcripts, which likely reflects a higher abundance of beta-chain transcripts. In the raw uncorrected reads, each unique combination of TCR and UMI appeared on average more than ten times. TCR alpha and beta repertoires were quantitatively compared across multiple tumor regions, matched nontumor lung and blood in non-small cell lung cancer. At surgery, hundreds of tumor regions, roughly 63 matched nontumor lung samples and about 56 PBMC samples were TCR-sequenced for both alpha and beta chains. In tumor regions, TCR transcript counts showed a strong correlation with a T cell transcriptional module score derived from matched bulk RNA-seq. Nonsynonymous mutation counts, determined by whole-exome sequencing of tumor tissue, were related to features of the TCR repertoire.

This clonotype was counted a few times. Its antigen remains undetermined. The sample holds no much larger clone one base away, and base qualities are not on file. Libraries came from 5' RACE. Sequencing was carried out with a NextSeq 500. In the TCR library protocol, a unique molecular identifier was attached to each TCR cDNA molecule so that PCR and sequencing errors could be corrected. In the authors' own workflow: TCR identification, UMI-based error correction and CDR3 extraction were all carried out with Decombinator tools. TCRs above a frequency of 2 per 1,000, corresponding to the top 1% of the tumor frequency distribution, were defined as expanded. Expanded tumor TCRs statistically deemed absent (corrected P<0.05) from at least one tumor region were classed as regional, and all other expanded tumor TCRs were classed as ubiquitous. Rényi diversity was computed with the R vegan package after subsampling each repertoire 100 times to 5,000 TCRs. CDR3 similarity networks were built from amino acid triplet string-kernel similarity, with CDR3s being connected when pairwise similarity was above 0.82. TCRdb reran the public reads through fastp at Q25 and MiXCR, keeping productive beta chains. Each CDR3 protein appears once, grouped with its most common genes and DNA. TCRdb, not the original authors, processed these V and J calls. The sample includes tens of thousands of distinct CDR3 sequences, with less than 20% observed a single time. Over 25% of the sample is in the top ten clones.

Sample time point, as interpreted from the label and publication: sample taken at primary tumor resection. Donors were some 78 patients with early-stage, untreated non-small cell lung cancer from the lung TRACERx cohort. TCR sequencing used whole RNA extracted from tumor and nontumor lung tissue, or from cryopreserved PBMC samples, without cell sorting. Patients were selected for TCR sequencing only if sufficient RNA was available from at least two tumor regions. Before selection, tumor and adjacent nontumor lung specimens were reviewed by a lung pathologist. The CDR3 goes from the cysteine to the phenylalanine over 12 residues. The kept DNA is CDR3 alone, 36 bases in frame from the first base. The germline V gene yields SGHRS for CDR1 and YFSETQ for CDR2. Trimming takes 8 bases from V and 6 bases from J, and the germline ends sit 13 bases apart. Broader findings and caveats from the paper: Counts of ubiquitous and regional expanded TCRs correlated with counts of ubiquitous and regional nonsynonymous mutations, respectively. TCR-seq coverage of tumor T cells was estimated at only approximately 7% for alpha chains and 11% to 15% for beta chains. Additional single-cell paired TCR alpha and beta sequencing was considered necessary to confirm, at a functional level, the hypothesis that regional TCRs recognize regional mutations. The tumor nonsynonymous mutation count correlated with the number of expanded alpha and beta TCRs within the tumor.

The sequence was obtained from a female donor with early-stage non-small cell lung cancer. Recombination connected TRBV5-1 to TRBJ2-3; the D gene lacks a confident call. This sample comprised lung tumor tissue, obtained at surgery. The CDR3 reads CASRNGRDTQYF. The sequenced DNA is TGCGCCAGTCGGAACGGGCGGGATACGCAGTATTTT.